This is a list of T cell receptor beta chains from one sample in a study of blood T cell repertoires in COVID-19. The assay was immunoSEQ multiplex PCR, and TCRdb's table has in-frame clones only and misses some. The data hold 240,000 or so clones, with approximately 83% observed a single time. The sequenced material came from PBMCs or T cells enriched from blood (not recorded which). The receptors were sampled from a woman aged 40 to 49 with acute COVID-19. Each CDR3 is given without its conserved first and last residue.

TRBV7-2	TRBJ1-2	ASSLERIYYGYT
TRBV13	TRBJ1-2	ASSKDTRGYGYT
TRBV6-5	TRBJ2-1	ACRLAGDNEQF
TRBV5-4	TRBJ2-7	ASSLHSGRFYEQY
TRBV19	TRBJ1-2	ASNSQSGVGPYGYT
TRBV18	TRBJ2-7	ASSPGQGDDEQY
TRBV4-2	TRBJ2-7	ASSQGLESFYEQY
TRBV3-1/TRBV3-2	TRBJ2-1	ASSQDFASGRDNEQF
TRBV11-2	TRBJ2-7	ASSLGASYEQY
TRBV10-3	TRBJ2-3	AISGGTPYADTQY
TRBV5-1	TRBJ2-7	ASSLGPSGSSYEQY
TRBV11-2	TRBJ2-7	ASSLDGGEKKYEQY
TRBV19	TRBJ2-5	ASRARGPQETQY
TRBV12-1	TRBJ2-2	ASSPGERNNTGELF
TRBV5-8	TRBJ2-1	ASSLGSVPLYNEQF
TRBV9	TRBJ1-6	ASSVWGRNSPLH
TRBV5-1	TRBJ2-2	ASSFTGATTNTGELF
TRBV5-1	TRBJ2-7	ASSWGQGPYEQY
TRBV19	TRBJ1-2	ASSNRAGYT
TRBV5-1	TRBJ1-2	ASSPGGLGPSNGYT
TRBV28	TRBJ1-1	ASSLWLGTGGAEAF